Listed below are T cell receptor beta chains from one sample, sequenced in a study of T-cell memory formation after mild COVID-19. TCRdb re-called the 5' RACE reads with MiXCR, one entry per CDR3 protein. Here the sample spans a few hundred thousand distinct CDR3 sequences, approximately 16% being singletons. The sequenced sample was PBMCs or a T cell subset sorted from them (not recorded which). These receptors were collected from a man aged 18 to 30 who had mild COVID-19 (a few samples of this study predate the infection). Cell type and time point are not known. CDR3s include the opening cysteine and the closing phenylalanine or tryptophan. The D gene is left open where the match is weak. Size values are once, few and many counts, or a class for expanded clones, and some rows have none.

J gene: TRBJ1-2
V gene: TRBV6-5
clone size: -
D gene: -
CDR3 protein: CASSRTYDFYGYTF
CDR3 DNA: TGTGCCAGCAGTCGGACCTACGACTTCTATGGCTACACCTTC

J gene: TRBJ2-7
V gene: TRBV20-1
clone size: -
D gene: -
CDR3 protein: CSATHGEGWSYEQYF
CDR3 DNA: TGCAGTGCTACCCATGGAGAGGGGTGGTCCTACGAGCAGTACTTC

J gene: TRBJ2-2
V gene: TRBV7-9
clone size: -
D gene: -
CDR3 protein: CASLSNTGELFF
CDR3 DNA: TGTGCCAGCCTCTCGAACACCGGGGAGCTGTTTTTT

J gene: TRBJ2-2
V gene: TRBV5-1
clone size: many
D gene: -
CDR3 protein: CASSWGIQAESTGELFF
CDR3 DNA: TGCGCCAGCAGCTGGGGGATTCAAGCAGAGAGCACCGGGGAGCTGTTTTTT

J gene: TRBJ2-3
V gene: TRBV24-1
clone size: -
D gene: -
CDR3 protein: CATSDSLDLTTDTQYF
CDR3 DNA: TGTGCCACCAGTGATTCTCTCGACTTAACCACAGATACGCAGTATTTT

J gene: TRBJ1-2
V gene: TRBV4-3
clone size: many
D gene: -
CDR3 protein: CASSPTVAGGYTF
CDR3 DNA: TGCGCCAGCAGCCCGACCGTTGCTGGTGGCTACACCTTC

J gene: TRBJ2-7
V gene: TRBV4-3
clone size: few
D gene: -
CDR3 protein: CASSQDSQEYEQYF
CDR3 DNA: TGCGCCAGCAGCCAAGATTCCCAGGAGTACGAGCAGTACTTC

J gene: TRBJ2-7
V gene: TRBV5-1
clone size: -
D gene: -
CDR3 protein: CASSAPLAEQYF
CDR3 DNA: TGCGCCAGCAGCGCCCCTTTGGCAGAGCAGTACTTC

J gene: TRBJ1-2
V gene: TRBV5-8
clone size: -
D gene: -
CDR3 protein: CASRPTQSYGYTF
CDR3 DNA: TGTGCCAGCAGGCCAACACAATCCTATGGCTACACCTTC

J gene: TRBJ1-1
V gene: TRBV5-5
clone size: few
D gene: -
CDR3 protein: CASRWAENTEAFF
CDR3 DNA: TGTGCCAGCAGGTGGGCAGAGAACACTGAAGCTTTCTTT

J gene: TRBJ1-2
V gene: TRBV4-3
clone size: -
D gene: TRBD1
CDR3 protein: CASSQLIDRDYGYTF
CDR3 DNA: TGCGCCAGCAGCCAACTCATCGACAGGGATTATGGCTACACCTTC

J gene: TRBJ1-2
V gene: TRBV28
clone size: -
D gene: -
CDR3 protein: CASSLRGTFYGYTF
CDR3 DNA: TGTGCCAGCAGCCTGCGGGGGACATTCTATGGCTACACCTTC

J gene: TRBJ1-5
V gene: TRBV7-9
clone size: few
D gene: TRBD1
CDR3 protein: CASSLGSGGEQPQHF
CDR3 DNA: TGTGCCAGCAGCTTAGGGTCAGGGGGCGAACAGCCCCAGCATTTT

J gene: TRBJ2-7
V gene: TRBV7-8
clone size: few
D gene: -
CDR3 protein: CASSPRTPTVQYF
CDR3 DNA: TGTGCCAGCAGCCCAAGGACCCCGACCGTGCAGTACTTC

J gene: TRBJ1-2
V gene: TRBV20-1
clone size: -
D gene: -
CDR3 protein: CSARGGGSRSNYGYTF
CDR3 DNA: TGCAGTGCTAGAGGCGGGGGCAGTCGATCTAACTATGGCTACACCTTC

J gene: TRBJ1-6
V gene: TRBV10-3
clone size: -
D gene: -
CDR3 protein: CAISESAGTENSPLHF
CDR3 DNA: TGTGCCATCAGTGAGTCGGCGGGGACGGAGAATTCACCCCTCCACTTT

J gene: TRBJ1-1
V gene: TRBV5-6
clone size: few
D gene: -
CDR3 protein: CASSWRGVETEAFF
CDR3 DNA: TGTGCCAGCAGCTGGCGCGGGGTAGAGACTGAAGCTTTCTTT

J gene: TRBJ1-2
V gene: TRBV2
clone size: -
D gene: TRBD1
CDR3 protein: CASMRQGYGYTF
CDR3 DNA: TGTGCCAGCATGAGACAGGGTTATGGCTACACCTTC

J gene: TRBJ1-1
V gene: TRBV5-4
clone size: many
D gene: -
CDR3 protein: CASSPSAVNTEAFF
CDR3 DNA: TGTGCCAGCAGCCCTTCTGCAGTGAACACTGAAGCTTTCTTT

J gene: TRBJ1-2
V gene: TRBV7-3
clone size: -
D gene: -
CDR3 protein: CASSSNGGAGYGYTF
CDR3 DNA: TGTGCCAGCAGCTCTAATGGGGGGGCTGGCTATGGCTACACCTTC

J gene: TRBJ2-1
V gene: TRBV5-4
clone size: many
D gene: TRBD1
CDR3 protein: CASSLGQGSYNEQFF
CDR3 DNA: TGTGCCAGCAGCTTGGGACAGGGGTCCTACAATGAGCAGTTCTTC

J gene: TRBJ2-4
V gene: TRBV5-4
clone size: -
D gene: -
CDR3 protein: CASSWGQVAKNIQYF
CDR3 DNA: TGTGCCAGCAGCTGGGGTCAGGTAGCCAAAAACATTCAGTACTTC

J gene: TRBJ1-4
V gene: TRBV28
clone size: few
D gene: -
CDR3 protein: CASSRSGEKLFF
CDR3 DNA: TGTGCCAGCAGCCGCAGTGGTGAAAAACTGTTTTTT

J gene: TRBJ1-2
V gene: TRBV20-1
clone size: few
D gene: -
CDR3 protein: CSARETGGGYTF
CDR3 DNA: TGCAGTGCTAGAGAAACAGGTGGGGGCTACACCTTC

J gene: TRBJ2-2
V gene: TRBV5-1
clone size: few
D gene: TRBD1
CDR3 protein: CASSPAGTVTGELFF
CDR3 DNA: TGCGCCAGCAGCCCGGCCGGGACAGTCACCGGGGAGCTGTTTTTT

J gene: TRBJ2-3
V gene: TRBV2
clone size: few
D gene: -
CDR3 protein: CASSDARGSADTQYF
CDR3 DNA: TGTGCCAGCAGTGATGCGAGGGGAAGCGCAGATACGCAGTATTTT

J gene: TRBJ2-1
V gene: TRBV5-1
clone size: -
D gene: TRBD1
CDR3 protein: CASSSGQVKSEQFF
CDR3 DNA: TGCGCCAGCAGCTCGGGACAGGTCAAGAGTGAGCAGTTCTTC

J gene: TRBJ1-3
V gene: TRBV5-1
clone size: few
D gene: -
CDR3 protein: CASSLGGSTGNTIYF
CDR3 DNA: TGCGCCAGCAGCTTGGGTGGCTCGACAGGAAACACCATATATTTT

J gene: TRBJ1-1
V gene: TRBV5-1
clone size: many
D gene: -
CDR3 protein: CASSPGSHEWTEAFF
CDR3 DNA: TGCGCCAGCAGCCCGGGGTCCCATGAATGGACTGAAGCTTTCTTT

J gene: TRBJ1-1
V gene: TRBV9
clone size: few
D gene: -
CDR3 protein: CASSVTGYWAEAFF
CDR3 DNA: TGTGCCAGCAGCGTTACAGGGTACTGGGCTGAAGCTTTCTTT

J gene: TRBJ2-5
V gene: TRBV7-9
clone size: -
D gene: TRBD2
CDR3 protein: CASSSGLVQETQYF
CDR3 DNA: TGTGCCAGCAGCTCGGGACTAGTTCAAGAGACCCAGTACTTC

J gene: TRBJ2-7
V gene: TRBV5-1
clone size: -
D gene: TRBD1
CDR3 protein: CASSPTGGEQYF
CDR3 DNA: TGCGCCAGCAGCCCGACAGGGGGTGAGCAGTACTTC

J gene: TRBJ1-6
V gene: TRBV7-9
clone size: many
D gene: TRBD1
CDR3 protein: CASSSGGGNSPLHF
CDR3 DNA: TGTGCCAGCAGCTCCGGAGGGGGCAATTCACCCCTCCACTTT

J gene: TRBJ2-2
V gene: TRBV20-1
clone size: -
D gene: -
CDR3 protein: CSARTRRGGSGELFF
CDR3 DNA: TGCAGTGCTAGGACTCGAAGGGGGGGGAGCGGGGAGCTGTTTTTT

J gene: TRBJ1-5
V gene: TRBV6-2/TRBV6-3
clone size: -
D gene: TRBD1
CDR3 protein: CASSYPSDRAKPQHF
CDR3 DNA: TGTGCCAGCAGTTACCCCTCGGACAGGGCGAAGCCCCAGCATTTT

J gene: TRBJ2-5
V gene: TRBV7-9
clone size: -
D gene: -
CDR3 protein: CASSSRVLQETQYF
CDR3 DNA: TGTGCCAGCAGCTCCAGGGTTCTCCAAGAGACCCAGTACTTC

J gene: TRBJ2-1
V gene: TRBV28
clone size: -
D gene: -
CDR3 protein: CASRSVAILNEQFF
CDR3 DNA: TGTGCCAGCAGATCCGTGGCTATCCTCAATGAGCAGTTCTTC

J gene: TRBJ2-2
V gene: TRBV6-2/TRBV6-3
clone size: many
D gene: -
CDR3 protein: CASTSTGELFF
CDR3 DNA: TGTGCCAGCACCTCCACCGGGGAGCTGTTTTTT

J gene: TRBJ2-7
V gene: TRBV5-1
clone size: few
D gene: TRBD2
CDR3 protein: CASSFQAGGTYEQYF
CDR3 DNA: TGCGCCAGCAGCTTCCAGGCGGGGGGGACCTACGAGCAGTACTTC

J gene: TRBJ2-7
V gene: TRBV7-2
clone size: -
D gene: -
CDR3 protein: CASSLAFRGGEQYF
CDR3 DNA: TGTGCCAGCAGCTTAGCGTTCAGGGGGGGCGAGCAGTACTTC

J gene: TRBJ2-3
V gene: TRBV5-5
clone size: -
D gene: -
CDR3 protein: CASLWTKTDTQYF
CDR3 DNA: TGTGCCTCCCTATGGACTAAGACAGATACGCAGTATTTT

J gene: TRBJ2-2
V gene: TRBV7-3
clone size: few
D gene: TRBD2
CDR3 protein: CASSPGTSITGELFF
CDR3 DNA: TGTGCCAGCAGCCCCGGGACTAGTATCACCGGGGAGCTGTTTTTT

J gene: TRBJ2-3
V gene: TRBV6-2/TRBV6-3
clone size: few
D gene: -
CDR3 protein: CASSFTGTSGRMGQYF
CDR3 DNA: TGTGCCAGCAGTTTCACCGGGACAAGTGGACGAATGGGGCAGTATTTT

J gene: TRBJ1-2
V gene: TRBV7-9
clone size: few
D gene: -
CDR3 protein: CASSFPRGHGYTF
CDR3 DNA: TGTGCCAGCAGCTTTCCCAGGGGCCATGGCTACACCTTC

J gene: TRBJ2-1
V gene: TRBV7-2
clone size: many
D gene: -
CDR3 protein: CASSFYGDGEFF
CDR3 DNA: TGTGCCAGCAGCTTTTATGGGGACGGGGAGTTCTTC

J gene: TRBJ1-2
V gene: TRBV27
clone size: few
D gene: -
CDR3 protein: CASSKGGENYGYTF
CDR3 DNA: TGTGCCAGCAGTAAAGGGGGGGAGAACTATGGCTACACCTTC

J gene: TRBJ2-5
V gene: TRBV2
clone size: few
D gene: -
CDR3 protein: CASSLSRVRGETQYF
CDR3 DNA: TGTGCCAGCAGTCTTTCCCGGGTTCGGGGGGAGACCCAGTACTTC

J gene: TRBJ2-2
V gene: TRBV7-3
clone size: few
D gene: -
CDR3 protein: CASRRSGESGELFF
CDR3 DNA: TGTGCCAGCAGGCGATCAGGGGAATCCGGGGAGCTGTTTTTT

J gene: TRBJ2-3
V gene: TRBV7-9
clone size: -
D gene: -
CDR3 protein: CASLMPPADTQYF
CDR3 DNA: TGTGCCAGCTTGATGCCCCCGGCAGATACGCAGTATTTT

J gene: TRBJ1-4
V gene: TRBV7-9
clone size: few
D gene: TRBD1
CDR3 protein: CASSLGQVSEKLFF
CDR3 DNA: TGTGCCAGCAGCCTGGGACAGGTTTCTGAAAAACTGTTTTTT

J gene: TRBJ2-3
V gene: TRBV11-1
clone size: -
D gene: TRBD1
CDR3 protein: CASSLTGALFFTDTQYF
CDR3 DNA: TGTGCCAGCAGCTTGACAGGGGCGCTATTTTTCACAGATACGCAGTATTTT

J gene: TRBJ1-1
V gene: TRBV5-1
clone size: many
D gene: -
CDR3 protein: CASSLSASVMNTEAFF
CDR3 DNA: TGCGCCAGCAGCCTCTCCGCGTCAGTAATGAACACTGAAGCTTTCTTT